These 8 T cell receptor beta chains came from one sample sequenced in a study of blood T cell repertoires in COVID-19. The assay was immunoSEQ multiplex PCR, and TCRdb's table has in-frame clones only and misses some. Here the sample spans fewer than 80,000 clones, about 88% being singletons. The specimen sequenced was peripheral blood. The receptors were sampled from a man aged 80 or over with COVID-19, enrolled during active disease.

The CDR3 spells CASSQDYQGNEQYF. The CDR3 DNA is TGTGCCAGCAGCCAAGATTACCAGGGCAACGAGCAGTACTTC. The chain uses TRBV3-1 (or the pseudogene TRBV3-2) and TRBJ2-7; tentative D call: TRBD1 (5 bases). CDR1 and CDR2 from the germline V gene are LGHDT and YNNKEL (reference sequence). This CDR3 has 14 amino acids. Trimming shortened V by 0 bases and J by 5 bases, and 11 bases separated the two germline ends.

The chain employs TRBV28 and TRBJ2-5; D might be TRBD2 (5 bases). This CDR3 spans 13 amino acids. Germline CDR1 and CDR2: MDHEN and SYDVKM. Trimming shortened V by 8 bases and J by 5 bases, and 15 bases separated the two germline ends. The CDR3 loop is CASLDGVGETQYF. For the CDR3, the DNA is TGTGCCAGCCTGGACGGGGTAGGGGAGACCCAGTACTTC.

CDR3 coding DNA: TGTGCCAGCAGTTTCCCGGAGGGGCTTAATGAAAAACTGTTTTTT. This translates into CASSFPEGLNEKLFF. The rearrangement joins TRBV6-5 to TRBJ1-4; a possible D gene is TRBD1 (5 bases). The V gene's germline CDR1 is MNHEY and CDR2 SVGAGI. The V gene lost 4 bases and the J gene lost 4 bases, with 13 bases spanning the gap. CDR3 length equals 15 residues.

This clone was detected only once. V usage is TRBV28 and J usage is TRBJ1-2, with unresolved D. In germline, CDR1 is MDHEN, CDR2 SYDVKM. There are 12 residues in the CDR3. The germline V and J ends were trimmed by 6 bases and 0 bases, with 5 bases remaining between them. CDR3 amino acids: CASREPNYGYTF. The CDR3 DNA sequence: TGTGCCAGCAGGGAGCCTAACTATGGCTACACCTTC.

The chain uses TRBV2 and TRBJ1-2; D not certain. The CDR3 totals 13 residues. With 2 bases removed from V and 4 bases from J, the gap between germline ends came to 8 bases. The germline V gene has CDR1 SNHLY and CDR2 FYNNEI. The CDR3 nucleotides are TGTGCCAGCAGTGAATTCAGATCCTATGGCTACACCTTC. It codes for CASSEFRSYGYTF.

This chain connects TRBV5-1 to TRBJ2-2, with a possible D match to TRBD1 (6 bases). Germline V CDR1 and CDR2: SGHRS, YFSETQ. CDR3 length: 15 residues. The V end was cut by 3 bases, the J end by 7 bases, with 16 bases between. The CDR3 here is CASSSVARGGGELFF. The CDR3 DNA follows: TGCGCCAGCAGCTCCGTGGCCCGAGGGGGCGGGGAGCTGTTTTTT.

This clone showed up just once. The chain couples TRBV7-6 to TRBJ2-1; D call uncertain. Germline-derived CDR1 and CDR2 are SGHVS and FNYEAQ. This CDR3 region has 14 residues. The germline V and J ends were trimmed by 4 bases and 0 bases, with 7 bases remaining between them. The CDR3 DNA reads as TGTGCCAGCAGCTCCGCCAGCTCCTACAATGAGCAGTTCTTC. Translated: CASSSASSYNEQFF.

This clone was seen just once. The J gene is TRBJ2-3, the V gene TRBV19, with D perhaps TRBD2 (7 bases). The V end was cut by 3 bases, the J end by 1 base, with 14 bases between. Looked up from germline, CDR1 is LNHDA and CDR2 is SQIVND (reference sequence). CDR3 length: 16 amino acids. CDR3 loop: CASSIRGAQGTDTQYF. DNA of the CDR3: TGTGCCAGTAGTATTCGGGGGGCCCAAGGCACAGATACGCAGTATTTT.